This TCR beta chain was observed in a study of control samples from healthy donors and cancer patients. From germline, CDR1 is MNHEY and CDR2 SVGAGI. Trimming left V 6 bases short and J 5 bases short, with 13 bases between. This CDR3 has 13 residues. The protocol was immunoSEQ multiplex PCR, while the TCRdb copy is restricted to in-frame clones and leaves out a portion. The sample yields around 50,000 clones, 95% to 97% seen once. This chain joins TRBV6-5 and TRBJ2-5; no clear D. The sequence was obtained from a woman aged 25 to 45 in good health. Sequencing was done on a sample of blood. The CDR3 reads CASSTDLQETQYF. The CDR3 DNA is TGTGCCAGCAGCACGGACCTTCAGGAGACCCAGTACTTC.